This T cell receptor beta chain was recovered during a study of beta chain features in type 1 diabetes. Study results and limitations: Within each of all four CD4+ subsets, Type 1 diabetes patients had TCRB CDR3s that were moderately but significantly shorter. Type 1 diabetes patients had VDJ junctions that carried fewer insertions and more deletions.

Notes on this clone: Its specificity is not known.

Expressed TCRB transcripts were sequenced because the entire RNA isolate underwent reverse transcription. Sequencing was performed with immunoSEQ multiplex PCR; in TCRdb, only in-frame clones are kept and a portion is missing. The repertoire has 200,000 to 250,000 clones, around 13% of them found once; the top ten carry approximately 0.021%. The germline V and J ends were trimmed by 4 bases and 3 bases, with 15 bases remaining between them. This CDR3 region has 15 residues. Germline V gene lookup returns CDR1 GTSNPN and CDR2 SVGIG (reference sequence). Donors underwent one heparinised blood draw, 100 to 150 mL on average. CD45RO/CCR7/CD25/CD127/CD95/CD27 staining was used to isolate CD4+ naive, central memory, regulatory and stem cell-like memory cells by sorting.

The sample consisted of naive CD4+ T cells from blood. The TCR sequence derives from a man aged 30 to 39 with type 1 diabetes. The gene calls are TRBV30 and TRBJ2-2; maybe TRBD2 (6 bases). CDR3 bases: TGTGCCTGGAAGACCCTTTCGGGGGACACCGGGGAGCTGTTTTTT. Translating gives CAWKTLSGDTGELFF.